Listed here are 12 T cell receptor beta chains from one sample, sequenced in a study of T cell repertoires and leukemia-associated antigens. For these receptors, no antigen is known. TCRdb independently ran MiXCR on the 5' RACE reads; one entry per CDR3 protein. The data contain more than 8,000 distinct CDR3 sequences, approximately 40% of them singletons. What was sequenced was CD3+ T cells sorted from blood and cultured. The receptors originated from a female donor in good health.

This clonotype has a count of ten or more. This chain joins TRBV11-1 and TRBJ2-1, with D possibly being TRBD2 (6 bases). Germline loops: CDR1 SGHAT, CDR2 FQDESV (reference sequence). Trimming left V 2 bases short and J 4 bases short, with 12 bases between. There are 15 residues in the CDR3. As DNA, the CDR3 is TGTGCCAGCAGCTTATCGTCTAGCGAATACAATGAGCAGTTCTTC. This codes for CASSLSSSEYNEQFF.

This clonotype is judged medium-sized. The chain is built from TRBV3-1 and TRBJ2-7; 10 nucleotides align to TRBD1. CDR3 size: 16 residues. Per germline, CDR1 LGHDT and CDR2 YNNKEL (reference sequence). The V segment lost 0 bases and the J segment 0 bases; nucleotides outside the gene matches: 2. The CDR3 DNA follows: TGTGCCAGCAGCCAAGATAGGACAGGGGGCTCCTACGAGCAGTACTTC. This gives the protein CASSQDRTGGSYEQYF.

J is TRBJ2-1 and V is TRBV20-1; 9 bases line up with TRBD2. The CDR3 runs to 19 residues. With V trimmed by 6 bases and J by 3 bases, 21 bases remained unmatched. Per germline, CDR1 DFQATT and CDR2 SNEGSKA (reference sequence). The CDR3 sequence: CSASSLAQELAGSYNEQFF. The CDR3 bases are TGCAGTGCCAGCAGCCTTGCCCAGGAGCTAGCGGGGAGCTACAATGAGCAGTTCTTC.

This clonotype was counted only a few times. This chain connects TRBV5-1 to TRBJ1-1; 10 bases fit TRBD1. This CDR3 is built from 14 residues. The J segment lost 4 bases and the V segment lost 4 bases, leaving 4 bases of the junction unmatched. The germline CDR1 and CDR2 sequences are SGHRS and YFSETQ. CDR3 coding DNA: TGCGCCAGCAGCAGGGACAGGGGAATCACTGAAGCTTTCTTT. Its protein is CASSRDRGITEAFF.

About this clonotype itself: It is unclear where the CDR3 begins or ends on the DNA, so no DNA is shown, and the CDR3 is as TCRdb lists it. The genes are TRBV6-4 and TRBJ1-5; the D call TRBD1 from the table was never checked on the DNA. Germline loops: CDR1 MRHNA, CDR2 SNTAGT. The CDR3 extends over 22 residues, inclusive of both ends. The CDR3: CASGGHTVPPRAVLRTAEPQHF.

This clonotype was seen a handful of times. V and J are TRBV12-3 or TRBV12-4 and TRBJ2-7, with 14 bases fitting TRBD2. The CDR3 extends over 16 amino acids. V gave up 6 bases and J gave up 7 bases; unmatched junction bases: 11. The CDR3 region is CASSRRLAGGLGEQYF. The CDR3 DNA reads TGTGCCAGCAGCCGACGACTAGCGGGAGGGCTTGGGGAGCAGTACTTC.

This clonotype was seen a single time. The CDR3 DNA is TGTGCCAGCAGCTTAGATAGCGCCGAGCAGTACTTC. This sequence encodes CASSLDSAEQYF. The chain carries TRBV7-2 and TRBJ2-7; D perhaps matches TRBD2 (5 bases). V was trimmed by 1 base and J by 6 bases, leaving 7 bases between them. Germline values: CDR1 SGHTA, CDR2 FQGNSA. CDR3 length equals 12 residues.

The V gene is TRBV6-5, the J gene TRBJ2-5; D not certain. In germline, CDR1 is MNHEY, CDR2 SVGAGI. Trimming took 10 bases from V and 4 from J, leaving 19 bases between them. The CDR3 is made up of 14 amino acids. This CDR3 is CATQSHFPGETQYF. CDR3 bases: TGTGCCACCCAATCCCATTTCCCAGGAGAGACCCAGTACTTC.

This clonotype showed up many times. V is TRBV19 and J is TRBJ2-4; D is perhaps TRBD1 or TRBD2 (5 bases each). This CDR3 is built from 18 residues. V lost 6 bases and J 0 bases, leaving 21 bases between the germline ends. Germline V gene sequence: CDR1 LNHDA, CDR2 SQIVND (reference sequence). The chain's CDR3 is CASSRQRGRQLAKNIQYF. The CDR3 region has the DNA TGTGCCAGTAGCCGACAAAGAGGGAGACAGCTAGCCAAAAACATTCAGTACTTC.

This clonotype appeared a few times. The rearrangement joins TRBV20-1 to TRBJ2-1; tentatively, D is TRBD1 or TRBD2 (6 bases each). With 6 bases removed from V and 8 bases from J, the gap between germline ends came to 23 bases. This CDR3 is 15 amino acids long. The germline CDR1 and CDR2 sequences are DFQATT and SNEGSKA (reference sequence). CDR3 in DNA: TGCAGTGCCATCGCGGGTAGGGGGGTAAGCGATGAGCAGTTCTTC. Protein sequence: CSAIAGRGVSDEQFF.

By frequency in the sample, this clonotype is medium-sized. The CDR3 protein is CASSQDGPTGTDTQYF. The DNA of the CDR3 is TGCGCCAGCAGCCAAGATGGCCCAACAGGCACAGATACGCAGTATTTT. V and J are TRBV4-1 and TRBJ2-3; D not certain. The CDR3 is 16 residues long. CDR1 is MGHRA and CDR2 is YSYEKL in the germline V gene. V lost 0 bases, J lost 1 base, and 11 bases lay in between.

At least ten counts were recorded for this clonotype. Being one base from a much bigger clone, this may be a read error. CDR3: CASSLGDSNPDTQYF. The DNA of the CDR3 is TGTGCTAGCAGCTTAGGGGACTCAAACCCAGATACGCAGTATTTT. The rearrangement uses TRBV7-7 and TRBJ2-3, with a weak D call TRBD2 (6 bases). Germline loops: CDR1 SSHAT, CDR2 FNYEAQ (reference sequence). CDR3 size: 15 residues.